One and the same sample provided the 14 T cell receptor beta chains below, sequenced in a study of PD-1 blockade in classical Hodgkin lymphoma. Generated by immunoSEQ multiplex PCR, the TCRdb table keeps only in-frame clones and is missing some. The sample contains 45,000 to 60,000 clones, about 84% of which appear only once. Brentuximab vedotin exposure varied among the patients, all of whom had relapsed after autologous stem cell transplantation. The sample consisted of peripheral blood mononuclear cells (PBMCs), taken at baseline. Receptors were obtained from a human donor with classical Hodgkin lymphoma.

Turning to this clone: Within the sample, other DNA sequences also encode this same CDR3. V gene TRBV9 combines with J gene TRBJ1-1, with D maybe TRBD1 (5 bases). V lost 4 bases and J 6 bases, leaving 37 bases between the germline ends. This CDR3 has 21 residues. Looked up from germline, CDR1 is SGDLS and CDR2 is YYNGEE. CDR3 coding DNA: TGTGCCAGCAGCCCGAGGCCAGGAGGGATCCTCGGTAGGGGATGGGCCCCTGAAGCTTTCTTT. Amino acids: CASSPRPGGILGRGWAPEAFF.

The CDR3 region has the DNA TGCAGCGTTCGTGGGGGTGACACCATATATTTT. Translating gives CSVRGGDTIYF. The V call is TRBV29-1, the J call TRBJ1-3, with D possibly being TRBD1 (5 bases). This CDR3 contains 11 residues. Per germline, CDR1 SQVTM and CDR2 ANQGSEA. Trimming stripped 5 bases from V and 8 bases from J, with 10 bases between.

This chain links TRBV19 with TRBJ2-1; D is unclear. CDR3 length: 13 amino acids. Germline V gives CDR1 LNHDA, CDR2 SQIVND (reference sequence). V was clipped by 5 bases and J by 9 bases, with 14 bases between them. The CDR3 DNA sequence: TGTGCCAGTAGTCCCTCTCCCCTGGGTGAGCAGTTCTTC. Translating gives CASSPSPLGEQFF.

This clone was counted a few times. The chain joins TRBV30 to TRBJ1-1, with a weak D call TRBD1 (5 bases). Germline V gene data show CDR1 as GTSNPN and CDR2 as SVGIG (reference sequence). The CDR3 is 12 amino acids. V was clipped by 5 bases and J by 5 bases, with 12 bases between them. CDR3 amino acids: CAWEPGGTEAFF. CDR3 sequence (DNA): TGTGCCTGGGAACCCGGGGGAACTGAAGCTTTCTTT.

This clone was detected only once. This chain's CDR3 is CASSSTGGSADTQYF. CDR3 sequence (DNA): TGCGCCAGCAGTTCCACGGGGGGTTCGGCAGATACGCAGTATTTT. This chain joins TRBV5-1 and TRBJ2-3; 7 nucleotides match TRBD2. The CDR3 runs 15 residues. After removal of 5 bases from V and 4 bases from J, the junction contained 10 bases not matched to a gene. Germline CDR1 reads SGHRS; CDR2 reads YFSETQ.

V gene TRBV2 combines with J gene TRBJ1-1, with unresolved D. The ends were cut back, 1 base at V and 4 bases at J, with 7 bases in the middle. This CDR3 is 13 amino acids long. Germline V gives CDR1 SNHLY, CDR2 FYNNEI. This CDR3 reads CASSEDPRTEAFF. The DNA for the CDR3 is TGTGCCAGCAGTGAAGACCCGCGCACTGAAGCTTTCTTT. Complete variable domain (other parts from reference TRBV2 and TRBJ1-1): EPEVTQTPSHQVTQMGQEVILRCVPISNHLYFYWYRQILGQKVEFLVSFYNNEISEKSEIFDDQFSVERPDGSNFTLKIRSTKLEDSAMYFCASSEDPRTEAFFGQGTRLTVV.

V and J are TRBV7-2 and TRBJ1-1; possible D gene TRBD1, 5 bases. V gave up 1 base and J gave up 7 bases, with 25 bases separating them. This CDR3 is 18 amino acids long. CDR1 and CDR2 from the germline V gene are SGHTA and FQGNSA. CDR3 in amino acids: CASSLDGYRGTLSGEAFF. The DNA of the CDR3 is TGTGCCAGCAGCTTAGATGGGTACCGGGGGACTTTGTCGGGTGAAGCTTTCTTT.

This clone was counted only a few times. This chain uses TRBV4-1 with TRBJ1-5; TRBD1 agrees at 8 bases. J lost 5 bases, V lost 2 bases, and 2 bases had no gene match. The CDR3 extends over 14 amino acids. In germline, CDR1 is MGHRA, CDR2 YSYEKL. CDR3 amino acids: CASSQQGAYQPQHF. The CDR3 DNA reads as TGCGCCAGCAGCCAACAGGGGGCCTATCAGCCCCAGCATTTT.

This chain uses TRBV6-5 with TRBJ2-5, with TRBD2 as a possible D gene (5 bases). Per the germline V gene, CDR1 is MNHEY and CDR2 is SVGAGI. Trimming removed 0 bases at V and 2 bases at J, with 13 bases between. This CDR3 is built from 16 residues. CDR3 sequence: CASSYSPGRGQETQYF. Here the CDR3 DNA reads TGTGCCAGCAGTTACTCCCCTGGTAGAGGGCAAGAGACCCAGTACTTC.

CDR3 residues: CASSPLAGGSDTQYF. CDR3 DNA sequence: TGTGCCAGCAGCCCTTTAGCGGGAGGTTCAGATACGCAGTATTTT. This chain links TRBV6-5 with TRBJ2-3; 10 bases agree with TRBD2. Losses at the gene ends were 6 bases for V and 4 bases for J; bases not matched to a gene: 7. Germline assignment: CDR1 MNHEY and CDR2 SVGAGI. The CDR3 is made up of 15 amino acids.

This sequence joins TRBV5-1 and TRBJ2-3; 8 bases align to TRBD1. The V gene's germline CDR1 is SGHRS and CDR2 YFSETQ. This CDR3 region has 16 residues. Germline trimming cut 4 bases from V and 3 bases from J; bases unmatched to any gene: 10. CDR3: CASSLPGTGGTDTQYF. For the CDR3, the DNA is TGCGCCAGCAGCCTCCCCGGGACAGGTGGAACAGATACGCAGTATTTT.

The chain joins TRBV11-3 to TRBJ2-7, with 7 nucleotides matching TRBD2. Looked up from germline, CDR1 is SGHNT and CDR2 is YENEEA. V lost 2 bases and J lost 7; bases outside the gene matches: 5. There are 13 residues in the CDR3. The CDR3 spells CASSLNLLAEQYV. The CDR3 coding sequence is TGTGCCAGCAGCTTAAACCTACTAGCGGAGCAGTACGTC.

This clone is medium-sized by share. V gene TRBV11-3 combines with J gene TRBJ1-1, with unresolved D. Trimming removed 5 bases at V and 3 bases at J, with 10 bases between. This CDR3 spans 13 amino acids. Germline V lookup: CDR1 SGHNT, CDR2 YENEEA. The CDR3 nucleotides read TGTGCCAGCAGCCAATCGGTGTACACTGAAGCTTTCTTT. It specifies CASSQSVYTEAFF. The full variable domain, rest sourced from reference TRBV11-3 and TRBJ1-1, is EAGVVQSPRYKIIEKKQPVAFWCNPISGHNTLYWYLQNLGQGPELLIRYENEEAVDDSQLPKDRFSAERLKGVDSTLKIQPAELGDSAVYLCASSQSVYTEAFFGQGTRLTVV.

The V call is TRBV5-4, the J call TRBJ2-3; D remains unclear. CDR3 size: 14 residues. V was pared by 2 bases and J by 3 bases, with 10 bases between. The germline CDR1 and CDR2 sequences are SGHNT and YYREEE (reference sequence). CDR3 residues: CASSFKSLTDTQYF. The CDR3 nucleotides read TGTGCCAGCAGCTTTAAGTCATTGACAGATACGCAGTATTTT.